One sample yielded the 6 T cell receptor beta chains listed below, sequenced in a study of T cell clones after liver transplantation. Only in-frame clones appear in the TCRdb table, and some are missing; sequencing was by immunoSEQ multiplex PCR. The sample lists 85,000 to 130,000 clones, 82% seen once, with 0.99% in the top ten. The source material was CD4+ T cells from blood, sampled before liver transplant. Receptor source: a human donor who received a liver transplant.

The chain employs TRBV6-5 and TRBJ2-1; 8 positions agree with TRBD2. V trimming: 8 bases; J trimming: 6 bases; junction bases outside the gene matches: 12. The CDR3 length is 15 residues. Germline V lookup: CDR1 MNHEY, CDR2 SVGAGI. CDR3 DNA sequence: TGTGCCAGCGCCACAAGGCGGGGGGCAGTCAATGAGCAGTTCTTC. Amino acid sequence: CASATRRGAVNEQFF.

This sequence joins TRBV7-2 and TRBJ2-7; D perhaps matches TRBD1 (6 bases). Trimming stripped 5 bases from V and 3 bases from J, with 20 bases between. This CDR3 spans 16 amino acids. CDR1 is SGHTA, CDR2 FQGNSA, per germline. The CDR3 sequence: CASSPAPGTGIYEQYF. The CDR3 DNA is TGTGCCAGCAGCCCCGCTCCGGGTACAGGGATCTACGAGCAGTACTTC. The full variable domain, rest sourced from reference TRBV7-2 and TRBJ2-7, is GAGVSQSPSNKVTEKGKDVELRCDPISGHTALYWYRQSLGQGLEFLIYFQGNSAPDKSGLPSDRFSAERTGGSVSTLTIQRTQQEDSAVYLCASSPAPGTGIYEQYFGPGTRLTVT.

The chain links TRBV7-6 to TRBJ2-1; TRBD2 might be the D (5 bases). This CDR3 is built from 16 residues. Germline V gene data show CDR1 as SGHVS and CDR2 as FNYEAQ. Trimming stripped 1 base from V and 7 bases from J, with 17 bases between. CDR3 coding DNA: TGTGCCAGCAGCTTAGACGATCCGGGAATTGGAAATGAGCAGTTCTTC. Its translation is CASSLDDPGIGNEQFF.

V gene TRBV5-8 combines with J gene TRBJ1-2, with TRBD1 as a possible D gene (5 bases). The germline V gene encodes CDR1 SGHTS and CDR2 YDEGEE. The V and J ends lost 4 bases and 4 bases respectively, with 17 bases between them. This CDR3 has 15 residues. The CDR3 nucleotides read TGTGCCAGCAGCACACCCTGGGGGTCCGGCTATGGCTACACCTTC. Translated: CASSTPWGSGYGYTF.

The chain employs TRBV14 and TRBJ1-4; no clear D gene. This CDR3 is built from 13 residues. The ends were cut back, 1 base at V and 8 bases at J, with 8 bases in the middle. Per the germline V gene, CDR1 is SGHDN and CDR2 is FVKESK. Written as DNA, the CDR3 is TGTGCCAGCAGCCAAGGATTAGTCGAAAAACTGTTTTTT. Amino acids: CASSQGLVEKLFF.

The rearrangement joins TRBV20-1 to TRBJ1-1, with unresolved D. CDR1 and CDR2 from the germline V gene are DFQATT and SNEGSKA (reference sequence). The CDR3 sequence is 10 residues long. Trimming cost V 5 bases and J 5 bases, with 6 bases left between them. CDR3 nucleotides: TGCAGTGCTTTCGTAACTGAAGCTTTCTTT. It codes for CSAFVTEAFF.